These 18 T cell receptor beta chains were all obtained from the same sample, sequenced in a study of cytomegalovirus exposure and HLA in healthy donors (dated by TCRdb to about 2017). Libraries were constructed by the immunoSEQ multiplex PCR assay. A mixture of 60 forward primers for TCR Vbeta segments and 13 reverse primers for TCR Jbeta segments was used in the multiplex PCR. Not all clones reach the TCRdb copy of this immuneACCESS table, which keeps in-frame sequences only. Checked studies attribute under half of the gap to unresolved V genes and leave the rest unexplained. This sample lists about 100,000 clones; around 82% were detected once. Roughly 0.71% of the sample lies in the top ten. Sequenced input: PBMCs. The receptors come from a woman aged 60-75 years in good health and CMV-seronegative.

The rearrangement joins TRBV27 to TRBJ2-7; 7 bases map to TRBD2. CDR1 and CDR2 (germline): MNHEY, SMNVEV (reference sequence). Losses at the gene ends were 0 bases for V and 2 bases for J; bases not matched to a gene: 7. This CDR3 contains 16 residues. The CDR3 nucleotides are TGTGCCAGCAGTTTATCGATTACTAGCGCCGCCTACGAGCAGTACTTC. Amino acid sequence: CASSLSITSAAYEQYF.

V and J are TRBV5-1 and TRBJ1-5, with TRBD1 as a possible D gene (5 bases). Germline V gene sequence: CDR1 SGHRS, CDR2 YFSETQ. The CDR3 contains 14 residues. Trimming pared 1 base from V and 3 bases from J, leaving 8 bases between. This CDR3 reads CASSLPGDNQPQHF. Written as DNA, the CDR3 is TGCGCCAGCAGCTTGCCGGGGGACAATCAGCCCCAGCATTTT.

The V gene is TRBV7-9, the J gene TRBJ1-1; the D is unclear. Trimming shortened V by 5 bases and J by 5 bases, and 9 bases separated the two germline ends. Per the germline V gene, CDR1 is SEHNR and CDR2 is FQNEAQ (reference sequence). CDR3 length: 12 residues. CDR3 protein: CASSVGVTEAFF. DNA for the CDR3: TGTGCCAGCAGCGTCGGGGTTACTGAAGCTTTCTTT.

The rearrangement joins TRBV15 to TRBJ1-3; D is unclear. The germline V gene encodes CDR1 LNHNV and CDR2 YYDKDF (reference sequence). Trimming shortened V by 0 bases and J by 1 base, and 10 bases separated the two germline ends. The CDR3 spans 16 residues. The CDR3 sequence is CATSRERARSGNTIYF. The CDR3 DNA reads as TGTGCCACCAGCAGAGAGCGGGCTAGATCTGGAAACACCATATATTTT. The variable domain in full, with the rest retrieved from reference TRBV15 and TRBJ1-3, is DAMVIQNPRYQVTQFGKPVTLSCSQTLNHNVMYWYQQKSSQAPKLLFHYYDKDFNNEADTPDNFQSRRPNTSFCFLDIRSPGLGDTAMYLCATSRERARSGNTIYFGEGSWLTVV.

CDR3 protein: CASSGQGNEKLFF. In DNA, the CDR3 is TGTGCCAGCAGTGGTCAGGGGAATGAAAAACTGTTTTTT. The chain joins TRBV25-1 to TRBJ1-4; tentative D call: TRBD1 (6 bases). Trimming took off 4 bases at V and 5 bases at J, with 8 bases between the two ends. The CDR3 loop spans 13 amino acids. Germline loops: CDR1 MGHDK, CDR2 SYGVNS.

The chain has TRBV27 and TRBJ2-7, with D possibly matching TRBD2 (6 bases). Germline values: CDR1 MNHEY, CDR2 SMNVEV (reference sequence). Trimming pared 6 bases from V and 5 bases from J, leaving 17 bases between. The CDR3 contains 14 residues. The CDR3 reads CASRSLGGEDEQYF. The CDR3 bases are TGTGCCAGCAGGAGTCTTGGAGGGGAGGACGAGCAGTACTTC.

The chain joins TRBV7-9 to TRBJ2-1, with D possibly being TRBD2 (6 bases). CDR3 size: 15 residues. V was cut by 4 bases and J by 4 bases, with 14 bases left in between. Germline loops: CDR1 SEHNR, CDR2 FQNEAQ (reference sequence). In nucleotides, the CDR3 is TGTGCCAGCAGCTCCGGTCTTAGCGGTTACAATGAGCAGTTCTTC. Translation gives CASSSGLSGYNEQFF.

This CDR3 reads CASSHTDREETQYF. The CDR3 DNA reads TGCGCCAGCAGCCATACTGACAGGGAAGAGACCCAGTACTTC. This chain links TRBV5-1 with TRBJ2-5, with 7 bases that match TRBD1. Germline loops: CDR1 SGHRS, CDR2 YFSETQ. The CDR3 spans 14 residues. Germline trimming cut 4 bases from V and 3 bases from J; bases unmatched to any gene: 6.

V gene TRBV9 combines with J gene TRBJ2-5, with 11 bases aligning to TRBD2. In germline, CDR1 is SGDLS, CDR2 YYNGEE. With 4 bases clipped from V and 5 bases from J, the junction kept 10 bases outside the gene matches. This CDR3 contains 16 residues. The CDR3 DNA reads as TGTGCCAGCAGCCCCCCCGCTAGCGGGGGGAAGGAGACCCAGTACTTC. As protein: CASSPPASGGKETQYF.

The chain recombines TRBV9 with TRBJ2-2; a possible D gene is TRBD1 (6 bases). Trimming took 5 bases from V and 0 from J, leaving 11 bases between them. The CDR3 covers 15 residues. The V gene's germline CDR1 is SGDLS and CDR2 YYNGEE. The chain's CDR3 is CASRPGTSNTGELFF. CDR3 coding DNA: TGTGCCAGCAGACCCGGGACATCGAACACCGGGGAGCTGTTTTTT.

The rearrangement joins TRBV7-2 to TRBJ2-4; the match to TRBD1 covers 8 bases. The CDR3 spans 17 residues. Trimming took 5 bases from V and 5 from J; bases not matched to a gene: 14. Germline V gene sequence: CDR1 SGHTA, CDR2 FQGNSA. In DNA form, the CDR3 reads TGTGCCAGCAGCCAGGCAGGGGGCCTATCAAATCAAAACATTCAGTACTTC. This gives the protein CASSQAGGLSNQNIQYF.

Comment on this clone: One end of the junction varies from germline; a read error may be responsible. This CDR3 is CASSLGLAGDKFF. The CDR3 DNA follows: TGTGCCAGCAGCTTAGGACTAGCGGGAGATAAGTTCTTC. V gene TRBV13 combines with J gene TRBJ2-7; the match to TRBD2 covers 11 bases. CDR3 length: 13 amino acids. Germline V gene data show CDR1 as PRHDT and CDR2 as FYEKMQ (reference sequence).

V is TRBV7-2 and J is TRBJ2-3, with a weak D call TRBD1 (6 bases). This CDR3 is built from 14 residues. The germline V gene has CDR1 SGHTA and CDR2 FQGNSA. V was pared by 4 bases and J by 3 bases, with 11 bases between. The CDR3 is CASSSLGGTDTQYF. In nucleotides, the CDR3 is TGTGCCAGCAGCTCCCTAGGGGGAACAGATACGCAGTATTTT.

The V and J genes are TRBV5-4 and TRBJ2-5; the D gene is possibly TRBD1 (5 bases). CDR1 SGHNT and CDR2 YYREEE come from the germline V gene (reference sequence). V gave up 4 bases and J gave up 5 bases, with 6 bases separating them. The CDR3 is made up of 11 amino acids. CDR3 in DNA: TGTGCCAGCAGCCCAGGGGAGACCCAGTACTTC. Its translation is CASSPGETQYF.

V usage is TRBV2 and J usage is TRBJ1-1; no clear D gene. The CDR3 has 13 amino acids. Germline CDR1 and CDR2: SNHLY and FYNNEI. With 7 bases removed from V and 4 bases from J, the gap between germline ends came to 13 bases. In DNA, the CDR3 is TGTGCCAGCATTTTTCGGGTCGGCACTGAAGCTTTCTTT. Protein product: CASIFRVGTEAFF.

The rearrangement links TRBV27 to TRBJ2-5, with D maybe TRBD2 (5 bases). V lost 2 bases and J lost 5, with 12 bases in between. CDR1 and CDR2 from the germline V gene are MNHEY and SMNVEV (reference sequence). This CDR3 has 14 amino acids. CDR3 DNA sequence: TGTGCCAGCAGTTTAGTGGGAGATTCCGAGACCCAGTACTTC. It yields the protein CASSLVGDSETQYF.

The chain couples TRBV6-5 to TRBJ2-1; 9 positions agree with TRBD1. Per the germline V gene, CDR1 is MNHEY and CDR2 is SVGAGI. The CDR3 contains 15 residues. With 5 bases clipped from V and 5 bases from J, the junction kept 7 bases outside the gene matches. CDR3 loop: CASSPPDRGNNEQFF. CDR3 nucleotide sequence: TGTGCCAGCAGTCCCCCGGACAGGGGAAACAATGAGCAGTTCTTC.

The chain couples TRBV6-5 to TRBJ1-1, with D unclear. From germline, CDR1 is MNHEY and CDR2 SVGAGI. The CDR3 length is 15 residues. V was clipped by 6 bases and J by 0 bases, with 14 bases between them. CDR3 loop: CASSLATELNTEAFF. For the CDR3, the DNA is TGTGCCAGCAGCCTGGCTACAGAGTTGAACACTGAAGCTTTCTTT.